Below are 17 T cell receptor beta chains sequenced from a single sample in a study of CD8 T cells in ankylosing spondylitis. TCRdb reprocessed the 5' RACE reads via MiXCR and lists one record per CDR3 protein. The sample lists 180,000 or so distinct CDR3 sequences, under 14% occurring once. The sequencing sample was made of blood, either unsorted or a sorted T cell fraction (not recorded which). These receptors originate from a male donor with ankylosing spondylitis or in good health (not recorded which).

This clonotype has ten or more counts. This rearrangement joins TRBV7-2 to TRBJ2-1, with 14 bases lining up with TRBD2. Per the germline V gene, CDR1 is SGHTA and CDR2 is FQGNSA. Germline trimming cut 5 bases from V and 7 bases from J; bases unmatched to any gene: 10. The CDR3 totals 17 residues. The CDR3 sequence: CASSPYPGLAGVNEQFF. CDR3 sequence (DNA): TGTGCCAGCAGCCCGTACCCGGGACTAGCGGGAGTAAATGAGCAGTTCTTC.

The chain links TRBV7-8 to TRBJ2-1, with 7 bases matching TRBD2. Per germline, CDR1 SGHVS and CDR2 FQNEAQ. Unmatched junction bases numbered 13, after V lost 5 bases and J lost 6 bases. The CDR3 contains 16 residues. The CDR3 loop is CASSLMVGGFSNEQFF. CDR3 sequence (DNA): TGTGCCAGCAGCCTAATGGTGGGGGGGTTCTCCAATGAGCAGTTCTTC.

Ten or more counts support this clonotype. The CDR3 DNA is TGCGCCACCTCACTAGCGGGCACTGCCTCCTACGAGCAGTACTTC. Protein: CATSLAGTASYEQYF. The chain employs TRBV5-1 and TRBJ2-7, with 9 nucleotides matching TRBD2. With V trimmed by 9 bases and J by 0 bases, 10 bases remained unmatched. This CDR3 is 15 amino acids long. Germline V gene sequence: CDR1 SGHRS, CDR2 YFSETQ.

The chain recombines TRBV25-1 with TRBJ2-3, with D unclear. The germline V gene has CDR1 MGHDK and CDR2 SYGVNS. The CDR3 is 22 amino acids. V was clipped by 4 bases and J by 0 bases, with 32 bases between them. CDR3: CASSGRNRQKSNGRTSTDTQYF. The CDR3 nucleotides are TGTGCCAGCAGTGGAAGGAACCGACAAAAGAGCAACGGCAGGACCAGCACAGATACGCAGTATTTT.

This clonotype was recorded many times. Written as DNA, the CDR3 is TGCGCCAGCAGCGTTATAGCGGGGGGGGCACCAAATACGCAGTATTTT. Protein: CASSVIAGGAPNTQYF. The gene calls are TRBV5-1 and TRBJ2-3; 11 bases map to TRBD2. The CDR3 consists of 16 residues. Germline V CDR1 and CDR2: SGHRS, YFSETQ. Trimming cost V 4 bases and J 7 bases; bases outside gene matches: 11.

This clonotype occurred many times. The chain joins TRBV20-1 to TRBJ2-7; 8 bases map to TRBD2. After removal of 1 base from V and 0 bases from J, the junction contained 2 bases not matched to a gene. The germline gives CDR1 DFQATT, CDR2 SNEGSKA (reference sequence). This CDR3 spans 14 amino acids. This CDR3 reads CSARVAGRSYEQYF. The CDR3 region has the DNA TGCAGTGCTAGAGTAGCGGGGCGCTCCTACGAGCAGTACTTC.

This clonotype has only a few counts. V usage is TRBV7-9 and J usage is TRBJ2-7, with D possibly TRBD2 on 6 matching bases. This CDR3 contains 12 residues. The germline CDR1 and CDR2 sequences are SEHNR and FQNEAQ (reference sequence). Deletions cut 5 bases from V and 6 bases from J, with 11 bases between. CDR3 protein: CASSRETGEQYF. The CDR3 nucleotides are TGTGCCAGCAGCCGGGAGACGGGCGAGCAGTACTTC.

This clonotype was counted ten times or more. J is TRBJ1-6 and V is TRBV3-1; D not certain. The CDR3 contains 15 residues. Trimming left V 3 bases short and J 0 bases short, with 6 bases between. Germline assignment: CDR1 LGHDT and CDR2 YNNKEL (reference sequence). The CDR3: CASSQESSYNSPLHF. The CDR3 region has the DNA TGTGCCAGCAGCCAGGAGAGCTCCTATAATTCACCCCTCCACTTT.

This clonotype has a count of ten or more. The junction shows a germline mismatch at one end, possibly a read error. This chain connects TRBV5-1 to TRBJ1-1; the D gene is possibly TRBD1 (5 bases). Germline assignment: CDR1 SGHRS and CDR2 YFSETQ. There are 14 residues in the CDR3. The CDR3 coding sequence is TGTGCCAGCAGCTTGGGAGGGGTGAACACTGAAGCTTTCTTT. It translates to CASSLGGVNTEAFF.

This clonotype was observed a few times. J is TRBJ2-5 and V is TRBV20-1; 10 bases line up with TRBD2. Trimming took 5 bases from V and 2 from J; bases not matched to a gene: 5. The CDR3 is 14 amino acids. In germline, CDR1 is DFQATT, CDR2 SNEGSKA (reference sequence). Here the CDR3 reads CSALVTSGQETQYF. In DNA form, the CDR3 reads TGCAGTGCTTTAGTGACTAGCGGGCAAGAGACCCAGTACTTC.

Regarding this clonotype: Given a much more abundant clone one base away, this may be a read error. This chain uses TRBV15 with TRBJ2-3, with TRBD2 identical over 13 bases. Germline lookup yields CDR1 LNHNV and CDR2 YYDKDF (reference sequence). The CDR3 loop spans 18 amino acids. Here the CDR3 reads CATSQGSRRTSGGDKQYF. CDR3 DNA sequence: TGTGCCACCAGCCAAGGTAGCAGGCGGACTAGCGGGGGAGATAAGCAGTATTTT.

In its sample, this clonotype was seen many times. J is TRBJ2-3 and V is TRBV20-1; D is undetermined. Trimming took 0 bases from V and 0 from J, leaving 4 bases between them. The germline V gene encodes CDR1 DFQATT and CDR2 SNEGSKA (reference sequence). The CDR3 extends over 13 amino acids. In nucleotides, the CDR3 is TGCAGTGCTAGAGAGGCTAGCACAGATACGCAGTATTTT. Its translation: CSAREASTDTQYF.

This clonotype occurred many times. The J gene is TRBJ1-1, the V gene TRBV5-1; D might be TRBD1 (6 bases). Trimming removed 0 bases from V and 5 bases from J, with 14 bases in between. This CDR3 is built from 15 residues. CDR1 is SGHRS, CDR2 YFSETQ, per germline. The CDR3 DNA reads as TGCGCCAGCAGCTTGGCCTCCGGGGGCGGGACTGAAGCTTTCTTT. Its translation: CASSLASGGGTEAFF.

The rearrangement uses TRBV5-5 and TRBJ1-1; D is ambiguous. The CDR3 length is 15 residues. Germline V lookup: CDR1 SGHKS, CDR2 YYEKEE (reference sequence). Trimming removed 0 bases from V and 1 base from J, with 10 bases in between. The CDR3 DNA sequence: TGTGCCAGCAGCTTGGTTTGGGGAACGAACACTGAAGCTTTCTTT. Translation: CASSLVWGTNTEAFF.

At least ten counts were recorded for this clonotype. This chain links TRBV12-3 or TRBV12-4 with TRBJ1-4; D is uncertain. The CDR3 is 13 residues long. V lost 3 bases and J 8 bases, leaving 10 bases between the germline ends. The CDR3 DNA is TGTGCCAGCAGTTTGGCGTCGGGAGAAAAACTGTTTTTT. Amino acid sequence: CASSLASGEKLFF.

A few counts support this clonotype. The chain links TRBV5-1 to TRBJ1-1; maybe TRBD1 (6 bases). Germline CDR1 SGHRS, CDR2 YFSETQ. CDR3 length: 14 amino acids. V was shortened by 0 bases and J by 5 bases, with 11 bases between the two germline ends. CDR3 amino acids: CASSLETGKTEAFF. In DNA form, the CDR3 reads TGCGCCAGCAGCTTGGAAACAGGGAAAACTGAAGCTTTCTTT. Full variable domain (outside the CDR3, taken from reference TRBV5-1 and TRBJ1-1): KAGVTQTPRYLIKTRGQQVTLSCSPISGHRSVSWYQQTPGQGLQFLFEYFSETQRNKGNFPGRFSGRQFSNSRSEMNVSTLELGDSALYLCASSLETGKTEAFFGQGTRLTVV.

The rearrangement uses TRBV5-1 and TRBJ2-7; no reliable D call. Germline V gene data show CDR1 as SGHRS and CDR2 as YFSETQ. Between the trimmed V and J ends, which lost 1 base and 0 bases, there was a span of 11 bases. This CDR3 region has 15 residues. The CDR3, as DNA: TGCGCCAGCAGCTTGTGGAGCTCGGGCTCCTACGAGCAGTACTTC. Translating gives CASSLWSSGSYEQYF.